What follows are 2 T cell receptor beta chains derived from one specimen sequenced in a study of blood T cells in healthy people across ages (dated by TCRdb to the mid-2010s). Libraries came from 5' RACE. The sample was run on an Illumina HiSeq 2500. A second roughly 7 to 12 cycle PCR used a sample-barcoded 5' primer and a J-beta primer mix. TCRdb redid the processing of the public reads, applying fastp at Q25 and MiXCR, and retained in-frame beta chains. Duplicate CDR3 protein sequences are folded into a single record with the most common DNA and genes. Present in this sample are 1.4 million or so distinct CDR3 sequences, about 42% of which were seen just once. Together, the top ten hold around 4% of the sample. Sequencing was carried out using blood. These receptors all come from a young woman in good health.

This clonotype has just a few counts. The chain carries TRBV29-1 and TRBJ2-1, with D unresolved. Gene TRBJ2-7 matches the end of the DNA better, so the J call may be wrong. The length of the CDR3 is 14 residues. Germline V lookup: CDR1 SQVTM, CDR2 ANQGSEA. The CDR3 DNA reads TGCAGCGTTGAAGTCATTTCCTCCTACAATGAGCAGTACTTC. Translation: CSVEVISSYNEQYF.

The chain links TRBV6-5 to TRBJ2-1, with 8 bases identical to TRBD1. Germline-derived CDR1 and CDR2 are MNHEY and SVGAGI. CDR3 length equals 13 residues. The ends lost 5 bases at V and 9 bases at J; junction bases unmatched: 6. CDR3 in amino acids: CASSDRTGSEQFF. Written as DNA, the CDR3 is TGTGCCAGCAGTGACAGGACAGGGAGTGAGCAGTTCTTC.